Shown below are 7 T cell receptor beta chains from a single sample sequenced in a study of T-cell memory formation after mild COVID-19. TCRdb itself ran the 5' RACE reads through MiXCR, one entry per CDR3 protein. The sample yields hundreds of thousands of distinct CDR3 sequences, approximately 23% seen once. Material for sequencing was PBMCs or a T cell subset sorted from them (not recorded which). The receptor source for this set is an adult woman who had mild COVID-19 (a few samples of this study predate the infection). Cell type and time point are not known.

The chain recombines TRBV29-1 with TRBJ1-1; perhaps TRBD1 as D (5 bases). The germline V gene has CDR1 SQVTM and CDR2 ANQGSEA. The CDR3 spans 10 residues. Trimming removed 4 bases at V and 8 bases at J, with 8 bases between. CDR3 sequence: CSVGGREAFF. CDR3 DNA sequence: TGCAGCGTTGGGGGGAGAGAAGCTTTCTTT.

The gene calls are TRBV7-3 and TRBJ2-1, with TRBD2 matching over 14 bases. In germline, CDR1 is SGHTA, CDR2 FQGTGA. The CDR3 length is 16 residues. V was pared by 5 bases and J by 4 bases, with 4 bases of the junction left unmatched. This CDR3 is CASSPGLAGVYNEQFF. The DNA for the CDR3 is TGTGCCAGCAGCCCGGGACTAGCGGGAGTTTACAATGAGCAGTTCTTC.

This sequence joins TRBV29-1 and TRBJ2-1, with unresolved D. This CDR3 spans 12 amino acids. In germline, CDR1 is SQVTM, CDR2 ANQGSEA. Trimming removed 1 base from V and 3 bases from J, with 4 bases in between. DNA of the CDR3: TGCAGCGTTGAAGGGGTCTACAATGAGCAGTTCTTC. Its translation: CSVEGVYNEQFF.

This clonotype was seen more than once but under ten times. The chain combines TRBV2 with TRBJ2-7, with a weak D call TRBD2 (5 bases). The CDR3 is made up of 13 amino acids. Germline CDR1 and CDR2: SNHLY and FYNNEI. V lost 6 bases, J lost 4 bases, and 13 bases lay in between. As DNA, the CDR3 is TGTGCCAGCAGGATTACGGGAATTTACGAGCAGTACTTC. It yields the protein CASRITGIYEQYF.

This clonotype was seen only a few times. The chain recombines TRBV7-2 with TRBJ2-7, with 7 bases lining up with TRBD2. V was pared by 0 bases and J by 2 bases, with 7 bases of the junction left unmatched. The CDR3 extends over 16 amino acids. CDR1 is SGHTA, CDR2 FQGNSA, per germline. The CDR3: CASSLATGTMPYEQYF. Here the CDR3 DNA reads TGTGCCAGCAGCTTAGCCACCGGGACTATGCCCTACGAGCAGTACTTC.

The chain links TRBV7-2 to TRBJ2-1; 12 nucleotides align to TRBD2. CDR1 is SGHTA and CDR2 is FQGNSA in the germline V gene. J lost 2 bases, V lost 3 bases, and 5 bases had no gene match. The CDR3 sequence is 17 residues long. The CDR3 coding sequence is TGTGCCAGCAGCTTGATTCTAGCGGGAGGGGCCTACAATGAGCAGTTCTTC. This gives the protein CASSLILAGGAYNEQFF.

The chain recombines TRBV30 with TRBJ2-7; D is perhaps TRBD1 (5 bases). Trimming cost V 0 bases and J 3 bases, with 6 bases left between them. The CDR3 spans 12 residues. Germline CDR1 and CDR2: GTSNPN and SVGIG (reference sequence). CDR3 DNA sequence: TGTGCCTGGAGTGTGGACAACTACGAGCAGTACTTC. Translating gives CAWSVDNYEQYF.